This T cell receptor beta chain derives from a study of shared clonotypes between healthy human individuals. Germline CDR1 SGHAT, CDR2 FQNNGV. The CDR3 contains 16 residues. V lost 4 bases and J lost 10; bases outside the gene matches: 10. Donation came from healthy HIV-negative adults that had no recent acute infections or vaccinations. The unsorted samples took some 90 million PBMCs to get genomic DNA. TCRdb's table, derived via immunoSEQ multiplex PCR, lists solely in-frame clones and lacks some. The table records about 460,000 clones, roughly four fifths of them present only once. The TCR was taken from a woman between 40 and 55 years old in good health. Some clones in this sample may be carry-over from other donors' samples. V is TRBV11-2 and J is TRBJ2-3, with 14 bases identical to TRBD2. Sequences were obtained from PBMCs. The CDR3: CASSSPTSGRAGAQYF. In DNA form, the CDR3 reads TGTGCCAGCAGCTCCCCGACTAGCGGGAGGGCGGGGGCGCAGTATTTT.